This T cell receptor beta chain was documented in a study of CD8 T cells in Susac syndrome. It was with random hexamers that 0.5 to 1 ug RNA was reverse transcribed. TCRdb redid the calling of the immunoSEQ multiplex PCR reads with MiXCR, one entry per CDR3 protein. The table records roughly 400,000 distinct CDR3 sequences, around 83% of them present only once. The CDR3 is 15 amino acids. Germline V CDR1 and CDR2: SGDLS, YYNGEE. V was trimmed by 4 bases and J by 5 bases, leaving 18 bases between them. The specimen sequenced was CD8+ T cells from PBMCs. The clonotype was recovered from a human donor with multiple sclerosis. The J gene is TRBJ1-2, the V gene TRBV9; maybe TRBD1 (5 bases). The CDR3 protein is CASSSADGGVYGYTF. CDR3 in DNA: TGTGCCAGCAGCTCAGCCGACGGGGGGGTGTATGGCTACACCTTC.